The present T cell receptor (beta chain) was sequenced within a study of post-analysis software for immune sequencing data. Germline CDR1 reads SEHNR; CDR2 reads FQNEAQ (reference sequence). After removal of 1 base from V and 8 bases from J, the junction contained 7 bases not matched to a gene. This CDR3 has 14 amino acids. In the case of this clonotype: No antigen is known for it.

Study-wide findings and caveats: Diversity measured as normalized Chao1 was significantly lower in multiple sclerosis patients than in controls. Controls had lower frequencies than patients of about 5 TRBV segments, which included TRBV5-6, TRBV5-1 and TRBV20-1.

Unique molecular identifiers tagged the TCR beta cDNA libraries. One entry per CDR3 protein results from TCRdb running MiXCR on the PCR reads. The sample contains 550,000 to 700,000 distinct CDR3 sequences, about 40% of which appear only once. The clonotype comes from a girl aged 10 to 17 with multiple sclerosis. Sequenced input: blood. This chain connects TRBV7-9 to TRBJ1-2; 7 bases agree with TRBD1. The CDR3 nucleotides are TGTGCCAGCAGCTTAGGGGGACAGTTTGACGGCTACACCTTC. Translating gives CASSLGGQFDGYTF.